This TCR beta chain is from a study of T cell responses to AZD1222 COVID-19 vaccine. Profiling relied on immunoSEQ multiplex PCR, and the TCRdb table lists in-frame clones only, not all of them. Of 150,000 to 200,000 clones listed, 85% to 95% are singletons. This clonotype originated in an adult in good health. Sequenced here: peripheral blood, sampled on day 0 of AZD1222 vaccination.

The CDR3 spells CASSSGGGVNTEAFF. The CDR3 DNA sequence: TGCGCCAGCAGCTCCGGGGGTGGGGTGAACACTGAAGCTTTCTTT. V gene TRBV5-1 combines with J gene TRBJ1-1; TRBD1 might be the D (5 bases). CDR3 length: 15 amino acids. Germline CDR1 reads SGHRS; CDR2 reads YFSETQ. The ends were cut back, 3 bases at V and 0 bases at J, with 12 bases in the middle.